A single sample gave rise to the 27 T cell receptor beta chains below, sequenced in a study of blood T cell repertoires in COVID-19. Method: immunoSEQ multiplex PCR; TCRdb's copy keeps in-frame clones and lacks some. The repertoire consists of over 140,000 clones, with approximately 79% occurring once and the leading ten covering about 2.9%. Sequencing was performed on PBMCs or T cells enriched from blood (not recorded which). The receptor set was obtained from a woman aged 45-65 years who had recovered from COVID-19.

This chain uses TRBV29-1 with TRBJ2-3; 8 nucleotides align to TRBD2. Looked up from germline, CDR1 is SQVTM and CDR2 is ANQGSEA. This CDR3 spans 13 amino acids. The ends lost 7 bases at V and 4 bases at J; junction bases unmatched: 7. The CDR3 loop reads CSGGLVKPDTQYF. The CDR3 coding sequence is TGCAGCGGGGGACTAGTCAAGCCAGATACGCAGTATTTT.

The genes are TRBV28 and TRBJ1-6, with 7 bases lining up with TRBD1. The CDR3 contains 15 residues. V was clipped by 10 bases and J by 0 bases; unmatched bases: 6. The germline gives CDR1 MDHEN, CDR2 SYDVKM. In nucleotides, the CDR3 is TGTGCCACCGGACAGGAGAGCTCCTATAATTCACCCCTCCACTTT. As protein: CATGQESSYNSPLHF.

The chain has TRBV7-9 and TRBJ2-2; maybe TRBD1 (7 bases). Germline lookup yields CDR1 SEHNR and CDR2 FQNEAQ (reference sequence). The CDR3 is 15 residues long. V dropped 3 bases and J dropped 3 bases, with 11 bases sitting between them. CDR3 sequence reads: CASSLPRGDTGELFF. The CDR3 DNA sequence: TGTGCCAGCAGCTTGCCCAGGGGGGACACCGGGGAGCTGTTTTTT.

V gene TRBV19 combines with J gene TRBJ1-5, with D perhaps TRBD1 (5 bases). Germline loops: CDR1 LNHDA, CDR2 SQIVND (reference sequence). CDR3 length equals 14 residues. The V gene lost 3 bases and the J gene lost 15 bases, with 21 bases spanning the gap. CDR3 region: CASSMVSGRGGAHF. The CDR3 DNA is TGTGCCAGTAGTATGGTGTCAGGGAGGGGAGGTGCGCATTTT.

The genes are TRBV5-4 and TRBJ1-1; 7 nucleotides match TRBD1. The CDR3 is made up of 12 amino acids. The trim removed 4 bases at V and 10 bases at J, leaving 7 bases unmatched. Germline CDR1 reads SGHNT; CDR2 reads YYREEE (reference sequence). The CDR3 DNA reads TGTGCCAGCAGCATGACCACAGGGGTAGCTTTCTTT. Encoded protein: CASSMTTGVAFF.

The gene calls are TRBV7-9 and TRBJ1-1, with no clear D. Trimming pared 1 base from V and 5 bases from J, leaving 11 bases between. Germline V gene lookup returns CDR1 SEHNR and CDR2 FQNEAQ (reference sequence). This CDR3 comprises 14 residues. The CDR3 coding sequence is TGTGCCAGCAGCTTAGGAGGGATCGGGACTGAAGCTTTCTTT. Translating gives CASSLGGIGTEAFF. Full variable domain (remainder filled in from reference TRBV7-9 and TRBJ1-1): DTGVSQNPRHKITKRGQNVTFRCDPISEHNRLYWYRQTLGQGPEFLTYFQNEAQLEKSRLLSDRFSAERPKGSFSTLEIQRTEQGDSAMYLCASSLGGIGTEAFFGQGTRLTVV.

The rearrangement links TRBV7-9 to TRBJ2-1; the D is unclear. CDR3 size: 11 residues. The germline V gene has CDR1 SEHNR and CDR2 FQNEAQ (reference sequence). V was clipped by 5 bases and J by 10 bases, with 9 bases between them. The chain's CDR3 is CASSPLLEQFF. The CDR3 DNA reads as TGTGCCAGCAGCCCCCTCTTGGAGCAGTTCTTC.

V and J are TRBV27 and TRBJ1-5; tentatively, D is TRBD1 (6 bases). In germline, CDR1 is MNHEY, CDR2 SMNVEV (reference sequence). CDR3 length equals 15 residues. Trimming removed 2 bases from V and 1 base from J, with 9 bases in between. This CDR3 is CASSLQGRSNQPQHF. CDR3 bases: TGTGCCAGCAGTTTACAGGGGCGAAGCAATCAGCCCCAGCATTTT.

This clone showed up just once. This rearrangement joins TRBV4-1 to TRBJ1-5, with D possibly TRBD1 on 6 matching bases. The V gene's germline CDR1 is MGHRA and CDR2 YSYEKL. This CDR3 has 15 residues. V shed 0 bases and J shed 7 bases, with 13 bases lying between them. The CDR3: CASSQDGTTEQPQHF. In DNA, the CDR3 is TGCGCCAGCAGCCAAGACGGGACAACAGAACAGCCCCAGCATTTT.

The rearrangement joins TRBV5-4 to TRBJ2-7; 8 nucleotides match TRBD2. The CDR3 loop spans 14 amino acids. Germline lookup yields CDR1 SGHNT and CDR2 YYREEE (reference sequence). With 6 bases clipped from V and 3 bases from J, the junction kept 8 bases outside the gene matches. The CDR3 spells CASTEGAGVYEQYF. The CDR3 bases are TGTGCCAGCACCGAAGGAGCGGGAGTCTACGAGCAGTACTTC.

The V gene is TRBV7-9, the J gene TRBJ1-2, with 8 bases that match TRBD1. Germline values: CDR1 SEHNR, CDR2 FQNEAQ (reference sequence). Trimming cost V 4 bases and J 8 bases; bases outside gene matches: 9. This CDR3 comprises 14 residues. The CDR3 spells CASSYRTGQEGYTF. CDR3 nucleotides: TGTGCCAGCAGCTACCGGACAGGGCAGGAAGGCTACACCTTC.

This clone was picked up one time. This chain joins TRBV13 and TRBJ1-6, with D perhaps matching TRBD1 (6 bases). CDR3 size: 16 residues. V was clipped by 1 base and J by 9 bases, with 16 bases between them. Looked up from germline, CDR1 is PRHDT and CDR2 is FYEKMQ (reference sequence). CDR3 DNA: TGTGCCAGCAGCTTAGAGAGGCAGGGGAAGGGTTCACCCCTCCACTTT. Protein product: CASSLERQGKGSPLHF.

This clone appeared many times. The chain recombines TRBV3-1 (or the pseudogene TRBV3-2) with TRBJ2-7; 10 bases fit TRBD1. CDR3 length: 12 amino acids. The V gene end was trimmed by 8 bases and the J gene end by 4 bases; junction bases not matched to a gene: 2. CDR1 is LGHDT, CDR2 YNNKEL, per germline (reference sequence). CDR3 sequence (DNA): TGTGCCAGCGGGACAGGGGCGTACGAGCAGTACTTC. This gives the protein CASGTGAYEQYF.

V and J are TRBV28 and TRBJ1-2; TRBD1 matches at 10 bases. This CDR3 is 15 amino acids long. V was clipped by 6 bases and J by 6 bases; unmatched bases: 10. The germline V gene encodes CDR1 MDHEN and CDR2 SYDVKM. The CDR3 region is CASSTRTGGRNGYTF. Here the CDR3 DNA reads TGTGCCAGCAGCACCCGGACAGGGGGAAGAAATGGCTACACCTTC.

This sequence joins TRBV5-1 and TRBJ1-3; D remains unclear. V lost 6 bases, J lost 7 bases, and 17 bases lay in between. The CDR3 is 14 residues long. Germline V CDR1 and CDR2: SGHRS, YFSETQ. In nucleotides, the CDR3 is TGCGCCAGCACCCTGGCGGAGGGTGGGAACACCATATATTTT. Its translation: CASTLAEGGNTIYF.

In DNA, the CDR3 is TGTGCCAGCAGCCCTCGAGTCATTGGAGCGGGAGTCGAGGGTACGCAGTATTTT. Protein: CASSPRVIGAGVEGTQYF. The gene calls are TRBV28 and TRBJ2-3, with 8 bases matching TRBD2. Unmatched junction bases numbered 22, after V lost 6 bases and J lost 8 bases. Germline values: CDR1 MDHEN, CDR2 SYDVKM. The CDR3 runs 18 residues.

The chain joins TRBV2 to TRBJ1-5, with TRBD1 matching 9 bases. This CDR3 contains 14 residues. With V trimmed by 6 bases and J by 7 bases, 7 bases remained unmatched. Germline V lookup: CDR1 SNHLY, CDR2 FYNNEI. The CDR3 DNA follows: TGTGCCAGCAGCGGGACAGGGAGGTCCCAGCCCCAGCATTTT. Translated, it gives CASSGTGRSQPQHF.

The V and J genes are TRBV28 and TRBJ2-1; TRBD2 aligns across 9 bases. V shed 7 bases, J shed 7 bases, and the junction held 8 bases outside the gene matches. This CDR3 is 14 amino acids long. Germline CDR1 MDHEN, CDR2 SYDVKM. CDR3 sequence reads: CASTNSGSRNEQFF. The DNA of the CDR3 is TGTGCCAGCACCAATAGCGGGAGTAGAAATGAGCAGTTCTTC.

This clone showed up many times. J is TRBJ1-2 and V is TRBV14; no reliable D call. This CDR3 comprises 13 residues. The germline V and J ends were trimmed by 3 bases and 3 bases, with 8 bases remaining between them. Germline loops: CDR1 SGHDN, CDR2 FVKESK. CDR3 amino acids: CASSHPYYYGYTF. CDR3 nucleotide sequence: TGTGCCAGCAGCCACCCGTACTACTATGGCTACACCTTC.

Comment on this clone: This CDR3 is also generated by other DNA sequences in the sample. The chain combines TRBV18 with TRBJ2-5; D may be TRBD1 (6 bases). Trimming pared 3 bases from V and 2 bases from J, leaving 10 bases between. The CDR3 contains 14 residues. From germline, CDR1 is KGHSH and CDR2 LQKENI. The CDR3 is CASSPPGQQETQYF. The CDR3 DNA follows: TGTGCCAGCTCACCTCCTGGACAGCAAGAGACCCAGTACTTC.

The chain joins TRBV28 to TRBJ1-1; TRBD1 agrees at 7 bases. V lost 6 bases to trimming and J lost 0 bases; unmatched junction nucleotides: 4. Germline V gene sequence: CDR1 MDHEN, CDR2 SYDVKM. The CDR3 sequence is 14 residues long. CDR3 region: CASRMGQLNTEAFF. CDR3 DNA: TGTGCCAGCAGGATGGGACAGCTGAACACTGAAGCTTTCTTT.

The chain combines TRBV11-2 with TRBJ2-5; TRBD2 is a possible D gene (5 bases). CDR1 and CDR2 from the germline V gene are SGHAT and FQNNGV. V shed 5 bases and J shed 5 bases, with 6 bases lying between them. The CDR3 contains 11 residues. CDR3 nucleotides: TGTGCCAGCAGCCGGAGGGAGACCCAGTACTTC. Translating it yields CASSRRETQYF.

The rearrangement uses TRBV6-1 and TRBJ2-7; tentatively, D is TRBD2 (6 bases). V was pared by 2 bases and J by 3 bases, with 14 bases between. Per germline, CDR1 MNHNS and CDR2 SASEGT. This CDR3 comprises 15 residues. As DNA, the CDR3 is TGTGCCAGCAGTGAATTGAGGGCGGGATACTACGAGCAGTACTTC. Its protein is CASSELRAGYYEQYF.

The V gene is TRBV5-4, the J gene TRBJ1-5; D might be TRBD1 (6 bases). V gave up 4 bases and J gave up 3 bases, with 11 bases separating them. CDR1 SGHNT and CDR2 YYREEE come from the germline V gene (reference sequence). The CDR3 is made up of 14 amino acids. Written as DNA, the CDR3 is TGTGCCAGCAGCCTACAGGGAAACAATCAGCCCCAGCATTTT. It codes for CASSLQGNNQPQHF. Drawing the rest from reference TRBV5-4 and TRBJ1-5, the complete variable domain is ETGVTQSPTHLIKTRGQQVTLRCSSQSGHNTVSWYQQALGQGPQFIFQYYREEENGRGNFPPRFSGLQFPNYSSELNVNALELDDSALYLCASSLQGNNQPQHFGDGTRLSIL.

The V gene is TRBV28, the J gene TRBJ1-5; D may be TRBD1 (6 bases). The germline V gene encodes CDR1 MDHEN and CDR2 SYDVKM. This CDR3 is 15 amino acids long. Trimming removed 4 bases from V and 3 bases from J, with 13 bases in between. CDR3 sequence: CASSWPGHDNQPQHF. The CDR3 DNA follows: TGTGCCAGCAGTTGGCCGGGACACGACAATCAGCCCCAGCATTTT.

This clone came up many times. The chain joins TRBV5-4 to TRBJ2-7, with a possible D match to TRBD2 (5 bases). V lost 4 bases, J lost 4 bases, and 15 bases lay in between. CDR3 size: 14 residues. Germline loops: CDR1 SGHNT, CDR2 YYREEE (reference sequence). CDR3 sequence (DNA): TGTGCCAGCAGCCCCAACGGGGTGGCTTACGAGCAGTACTTC. Amino acids: CASSPNGVAYEQYF. Full variable domain (remainder filled in from reference TRBV5-4 and TRBJ2-7): ETGVTQSPTHLIKTRGQQVTLRCSSQSGHNTVSWYQQALGQGPQFIFQYYREEENGRGNFPPRFSGLQFPNYSSELNVNALELDDSALYLCASSPNGVAYEQYFGPGTRLTVT.

This clone has only a few counts. The V gene is TRBV4-2, the J gene TRBJ1-1; 8 bases match TRBD1. V lost 4 bases and J lost 0; bases outside the gene matches: 4. Looked up from germline, CDR1 is LGHNA and CDR2 is YNFKEQ. CDR3 size: 15 residues. CDR3 in amino acids: CASSPGQGMNTEAFF. In nucleotides, the CDR3 is TGTGCCAGCAGCCCCGGACAGGGAATGAACACTGAAGCTTTCTTT.